This T cell receptor beta chain was profiled in a study of T cells in Graves' hyperthyroidism and ophthalmopathy. General study results and limits: Most clonotypes expanded in the thyroid (above 0.001) were also present in blood.

This clonotype occurred a few times. Its antigen is not known. RNA transcripts served as the template for amplifying TCR beta CDR3 regions. HTBI primers were employed in a first-round RT-PCR of the TCR CDR3. MiXCR was run by TCRdb on the multiplex PCR reads, yielding one entry per CDR3 protein. The table records about 560,000 distinct CDR3 sequences, roughly 17% of them present only once. Stable hyperthyroidism: no ophthalmopathy progression over 18 months of follow-up. Aged 18 to 65, the patients had hyperthyroidism that was newly diagnosed and had lasted under 2 months. Clinical symptoms, serum thyroxine, TRAb, thyroid ultrasound and orbital computed tomography informed diagnoses. This clonotype was sampled from a woman between 18 and 30 years old with Graves' hyperthyroidism. Sequencing was done on a sample of blood.

CDR3 amino acids: CAWRMVGETQYF. The CDR3 DNA is TGTGCCTGGAGAATGGTCGGGGAGACCCAGTACTTC. The chain joins TRBV30 to TRBJ2-5; D is ambiguous. Germline V CDR1 and CDR2: GTSNPN, SVGIG (reference sequence). The CDR3 is 12 amino acids. Trimming stripped 3 bases from V and 5 bases from J, with 10 bases between.